Each of the 25 T cell receptor beta chains below was sequenced from the same sample in a study of Ad26.COV2.S vaccination and SARS-CoV-2 variants. Using immunoSEQ multiplex PCR, the repertoire was profiled, and TCRdb retains in-frame clones only, with some absent. The data hold about 220,000 clones, with approximately 90% observed a single time. Treatment noted: 15 to 20 received Ad26.COV2.S at low or high dose, single or two shots; 5 received placebo; per-sample allocation not given. Samples were taken on day 63 after the first vaccine or placebo injection. This sample comprised peripheral blood, obtained in a trial of Ad26.COV2.S vaccine versus placebo. The receptors stem from a person between 18 and 65 years old who received the Ad26.COV2.S COVID-19 vaccine or a placebo.

The rearrangement links TRBV6-5 to TRBJ1-2; weak D call: TRBD1 (5 bases). From germline, CDR1 is MNHEY and CDR2 SVGAGI. The CDR3 totals 13 residues. V lost 5 bases to trimming and J lost 3 bases, with 10 bases between them. CDR3 region: CASSRTPDYGYTF. Here the CDR3 DNA reads TGTGCCAGCAGTCGGACACCCGACTATGGCTACACCTTC.

CDR3 DNA: TGCGCCAGCAGCTTGACTGTCAGGCCTAACGAGCAGTACTTC. Its protein is CASSLTVRPNEQYF. The J gene is TRBJ2-7, the V gene TRBV5-1, with unresolved D. The ends were cut back, 1 base at V and 5 bases at J, with 13 bases in the middle. This CDR3 comprises 14 residues. Germline CDR1 reads SGHRS; CDR2 reads YFSETQ.

The gene calls are TRBV5-1 and TRBJ1-2; 10 bases match TRBD1. V trimming: 0 bases; J trimming: 8 bases; junction bases outside the gene matches: 4. Germline CDR1 and CDR2: SGHRS and YFSETQ. The CDR3 is 14 residues long. The CDR3 bases are TGCGCCAGCAGCTTGGGACAGGGGGCCCACGGCTACACCTTC. It specifies CASSLGQGAHGYTF.

V gene TRBV9 combines with J gene TRBJ2-7; 13 positions agree with TRBD2. V was pared by 2 bases and J by 3 bases, with 5 bases of the junction left unmatched. Germline V gene lookup returns CDR1 SGDLS and CDR2 YYNGEE. This CDR3 is 16 amino acids long. The CDR3 sequence: CASSVSGTSGNYEQYF. Here the CDR3 DNA reads TGTGCCAGCAGCGTTTCCGGGACTAGCGGGAACTACGAGCAGTACTTC.

This clone was detected a few times. The chain joins TRBV14 to TRBJ2-7; the D gene is possibly TRBD1 (6 bases). Trimming stripped 3 bases from V and 0 bases from J, with 18 bases between. This CDR3 region has 17 residues. The germline CDR1 and CDR2 sequences are SGHDN and FVKESK. CDR3 residues: CASSQLSLRDNSYEQYF. CDR3 in DNA: TGTGCCAGCAGCCAGCTCTCTCTCCGGGACAACTCCTACGAGCAGTACTTC.

V is TRBV19 and J is TRBJ2-3, with TRBD2 identical over 12 bases. This CDR3 contains 16 residues. CDR1 is LNHDA, CDR2 SQIVND, per germline (reference sequence). Trimming at V came to 4 bases and at J to 4 bases, leaving 6 bases not matched to a gene. The CDR3 DNA is TGTGCCAGTAGTACTCGACTAGCGGGAGCGGCAGATACGCAGTATTTT. It specifies CASSTRLAGAADTQYF.

The CDR3 loop is CSVESQRGGYTF. CDR3 nucleotide sequence: TGCAGCGTTGAGAGTCAGCGAGGTGGCTACACCTTC. This chain joins TRBV29-1 and TRBJ1-2; D is uncertain. Deletions cut 3 bases from V and 7 bases from J, with 12 bases between. The germline CDR1 and CDR2 sequences are SQVTM and ANQGSEA. The length of the CDR3 is 12 residues. The entire variable domain, with the rest obtained from reference TRBV29-1 and TRBJ1-2, is as follows: SAVISQKPSRDICQRGTSLTIQCQVDSQVTMMFWYRQQPGQSLTLIATANQGSEATYESGFVIDKFPISRPNLTFSTLTVSNMSPEDSSIYLCSVESQRGGYTFGSGTRLTVV.

The rearrangement uses TRBV7-3 and TRBJ2-1; 9 bases fit TRBD2. This CDR3 region has 14 residues. CDR1 is SGHTA and CDR2 is FQGTGA in the germline V gene. V lost 5 bases, J lost 7 bases, and 6 bases stayed unmatched. The CDR3, as DNA: TGTGCCAGCAGCCCGGGACTAGCCCAGAATGAGCAGTTCTTC. The encoded protein is CASSPGLAQNEQFF.

The chain couples TRBV19 to TRBJ1-6; D gene uncertain. The CDR3 is 13 amino acids. Trimming left V 2 bases short and J 9 bases short, with 8 bases between. Germline lookup yields CDR1 LNHDA and CDR2 SQIVND (reference sequence). The chain's CDR3 is CASSIQVRSPLHF. The CDR3 DNA is TGTGCCAGTAGTATACAGGTCCGTTCACCCCTCCACTTT.

The CDR3 sequence: CASSPPRGANTGELFF. The DNA for the CDR3 is TGCGCCAGCAGCCCCCCCAGGGGCGCGAACACCGGGGAGCTGTTTTTT. The chain has TRBV4-3 and TRBJ2-2, with D tentatively TRBD1 (6 bases). The germline V gene encodes CDR1 LGHNA and CDR2 YSLEER. The V gene lost 4 bases and the J gene lost 0 bases, with 12 bases spanning the gap. The CDR3 consists of 16 residues.

The chain recombines TRBV28 with TRBJ1-1; D is perhaps TRBD1 (5 bases). The V end lost 8 bases, the J end lost 9 bases, and 19 bases lay between the germline ends. This CDR3 region has 13 residues. Germline assignment: CDR1 MDHEN and CDR2 SYDVKM. CDR3 sequence: CASCGARDPKAFF. CDR3 coding DNA: TGTGCCAGCTGTGGCGCTCGGGACCCCAAAGCTTTCTTT.

V gene TRBV28 combines with J gene TRBJ1-1; a possible D gene is TRBD1 (6 bases). The CDR3 is 16 amino acids. The germline V gene has CDR1 MDHEN and CDR2 SYDVKM. Deletions cut 2 bases from V and 0 bases from J, with 13 bases between. CDR3 DNA: TGTGCCAGCAGTTTACCCAGCGGGGGCGTGAACACTGAAGCTTTCTTT. Protein sequence: CASSLPSGGVNTEAFF.

The CDR3 nucleotides read TGTGCCAGCAGCGGCGGGGGGCTTGATCAGCCCCAGCATTTT. The encoded protein is CASSGGGLDQPQHF. This chain links TRBV6-5 with TRBJ1-5; perhaps TRBD1 as D (6 bases). V lost 6 bases and J lost 5, with 14 bases in between. CDR3 length: 14 residues. CDR1 and CDR2 (germline): MNHEY, SVGAGI.

The V gene is TRBV6-6, the J gene TRBJ1-3; no firm D call. Germline V gene sequence: CDR1 MNHNY, CDR2 SVGAGI (reference sequence). V shed 7 bases and J shed 5 bases, with 9 bases lying between them. CDR3 size: 12 residues. The chain's CDR3 is CASTADRNTIYF. The CDR3 nucleotides read TGTGCCAGCACCGCTGACCGAAACACCATATATTTT.

A single count supports this clone. The rearrangement joins TRBV4-1 to TRBJ2-2; perhaps D is TRBD1 or TRBD2 (5 bases each). Germline lookup yields CDR1 MGHRA and CDR2 YSYEKL. This CDR3 spans 15 amino acids. Trimming pared 4 bases from V and 8 bases from J, leaving 17 bases between. The CDR3 sequence: CASSPVRGRSGELFF. DNA for the CDR3: TGCGCCAGCAGCCCCGTGAGGGGCCGGAGTGGGGAGCTGTTTTTT.

J is TRBJ2-7 and V is TRBV4-1; D is perhaps TRBD1 (6 bases). CDR1 and CDR2 from the germline V gene are MGHRA and YSYEKL. V was trimmed by 3 bases and J by 2 bases, leaving 11 bases between them. This CDR3 is 14 amino acids long. The CDR3 region is CASSHRDTTYEQYF. The DNA for the CDR3 is TGCGCCAGCAGCCACCGGGACACCACCTACGAGCAGTACTTC.

The genes are TRBV6-5 and TRBJ1-2; unclear D gene. Trimming cost V 4 bases and J 8 bases, with 8 bases left between them. From germline, CDR1 is MNHEY and CDR2 SVGAGI. The CDR3 is made up of 11 amino acids. CDR3 loop: CASSSDQGYTF. CDR3 sequence (DNA): TGTGCCAGCAGTTCGGACCAGGGCTACACCTTC.

The CDR3 coding sequence is TGTGCCACCAGCAGAGATAAGGGACTCAGCACAGATACGCAGTATTTT. Translated, it gives CATSRDKGLSTDTQYF. The J gene is TRBJ2-3, the V gene TRBV15, with TRBD2 as a possible D gene (6 bases). This CDR3 is built from 16 residues. Trimming took off 0 bases at V and 0 bases at J, with 10 bases between the two ends. From germline, CDR1 is LNHNV and CDR2 YYDKDF (reference sequence).

This rearrangement joins TRBV18 to TRBJ2-1; possible D gene TRBD2, 6 bases. The CDR3 contains 13 residues. The germline V gene has CDR1 KGHSH and CDR2 LQKENI. V was trimmed by 3 bases and J by 8 bases, leaving 11 bases between them. The CDR3, as DNA: TGTGCCAGCTCACCGGCGGGGATGGATGAGCAGTTCTTC. Protein product: CASSPAGMDEQFF.

The CDR3 DNA reads as TGTGCCAGCAGTTTCGCACAGAACACTGAAGCTTTCTTT. Amino acid sequence: CASSFAQNTEAFF. V gene TRBV28 combines with J gene TRBJ1-1, with no clear D. The V gene's germline CDR1 is MDHEN and CDR2 SYDVKM. The length of the CDR3 is 13 residues. The ends were cut back, 3 bases at V and 1 base at J, with 6 bases in the middle.

The chain combines TRBV4-1 with TRBJ2-7; D is undetermined. CDR1 and CDR2 from the germline V gene are MGHRA and YSYEKL. The CDR3 sequence is 14 residues long. V lost 1 base and J 1 base, leaving 8 bases between the germline ends. CDR3 sequence (DNA): TGCGCCAGCAGCCAAGTGGCGACATCCTACGAGCAGTACTTC. Protein product: CASSQVATSYEQYF.

This clone was seen a single time. The identical CDR3 is also encoded by other nucleotide sequences in the sample. The V call is TRBV7-2, the J call TRBJ1-4, with D possibly being TRBD1 (6 bases). There are 15 residues in the CDR3. Germline CDR1 and CDR2: SGHTA and FQGNSA. The V end was cut by 1 base, the J end by 5 bases, with 11 bases between. Here the CDR3 reads CASSLDGRGNEKLFF. CDR3 in DNA: TGTGCCAGCAGCTTAGATGGCAGGGGAAATGAAAAACTGTTTTTT.

The gene calls are TRBV27 and TRBJ2-7; 12 bases line up with TRBD2. V shed 3 bases and J 2 bases; nucleotides not matched to a gene: 5. CDR3 length: 16 residues. The V gene's germline CDR1 is MNHEY and CDR2 SMNVEV (reference sequence). CDR3 DNA: TGTGCCAGCAGTTTCTTTCCTAGCGGGAGGGCCTACGAGCAGTACTTC. Its translation: CASSFFPSGRAYEQYF.

By frequency in the sample, this clone is medium-sized. V gene TRBV6-1 combines with J gene TRBJ1-5; 7 bases align to TRBD1. CDR1 MNHNS and CDR2 SASEGT come from the germline V gene. The J segment lost 4 bases and the V segment lost 0 bases, leaving 3 bases of the junction unmatched. The CDR3 contains 15 residues. CDR3 amino acids: CASSEAGQQNQPQHF. For the CDR3, the DNA is TGTGCCAGCAGTGAAGCGGGACAGCAAAATCAGCCCCAGCATTTT.

The chain links TRBV10-3 to TRBJ2-5, with TRBD1 identical over 7 bases. The CDR3 runs 13 residues. V was clipped by 4 bases and J by 5 bases; unmatched bases: 4. The germline V gene encodes CDR1 ENHRY and CDR2 SYGVKD. This chain's CDR3 is CAISATGTETQYF. The CDR3 region has the DNA TGTGCCATCAGTGCGACAGGGACGGAGACCCAGTACTTC.